Listed below are T cell receptor beta chains from one sample, sequenced in a study of shared clonotypes between healthy human individuals. Profiled with immunoSEQ multiplex PCR; TCRdb holds only in-frame clones, not every one. The sample shows fewer than 850,000 clones, about 96% of them seen only once. The source material was naive CD8+ T cells sorted from blood. These receptors all stem from a young man in good health. Both conserved end residues are part of each CDR3. D genes are given only for firm matches. The listing skips clone size in some rows; elsewhere it reads once, few, many or a size class.

D gene	J gene	V gene	clone size	CDR3 DNA	CDR3 protein
TRBD2	TRBJ2-2	TRBV6-5	NA	TGTGCCAGCAGACCCCCGGGAGGCCCCCCCGGGGAGCTGTTTTTT	CASRPPGGPPGELFF
NA	TRBJ2-1	TRBV5-1	NA	TGCGCCAGCAGCTCGGGGGACGTGAGCAATGAGCAGTTCTTC	CASSSGDVSNEQFF
TRBD1	TRBJ2-5	TRBV11-2	once	TGTGCCAGCAGCTCCCGGGACAGTCCTGAGTCGGAGACCCAGTACTTC	CASSSRDSPESETQYF
NA	TRBJ2-2	TRBV10-1	NA	TGCGCCAGCAGTGAGTTGTCAGACGGGGAGCTGTTTTTT	CASSELSDGELFF
NA	TRBJ2-7	TRBV27	NA	TGTGCCAGCAGTCCTCGAAGGGGGTACCCCTACGAGCAGTACTTC	CASSPRRGYPYEQYF
NA	TRBJ2-7	TRBV29-1	NA	TGCAGCGTCAAGGGAACAGCCTACGAGCAGTACTTC	CSVKGTAYEQYF
TRBD1	TRBJ2-7	TRBV5-1	NA	TGCGCCAGCAGCTTGGCCGGATTGGGGACAGGGCGGTCCTACGAGCAGTACTTC	CASSLAGLGTGRSYEQYF
NA	TRBJ2-5	TRBV7-2	NA	TGTGCCAGCAGCTTATATTCGTGGCAGGCAGGGGAGACCCAGTACTTC	CASSLYSWQAGETQYF
NA	TRBJ1-5	TRBV28	NA	TGTGCCAGCCTAGGTCTGGGGGTGAGCAATCAGCCCCAGCATTTT	CASLGLGVSNQPQHF
NA	TRBJ1-2	TRBV11-2	NA	TGTGCCAGCAGCTTAGGTTCGGGGCTTGACAACTATGGCTACACCTTC	CASSLGSGLDNYGYTF
NA	TRBJ2-2	TRBV19	NA	TGTGCCAGTAGTATGGGGGGCACCACCGGGGAGCTGTTTTTT	CASSMGGTTGELFF
NA	TRBJ2-1	TRBV5-1	NA	TGCGCCAGCCATTGGGGTTCCTACAATGAGCAGTTCTTC	CASHWGSYNEQFF
NA	TRBJ2-7	TRBV5-6	NA	TGTGCCAGCAGCTTTGAAGGGGACTACGAGCAGTACTTC	CASSFEGDYEQYF
NA	TRBJ1-1	TRBV29-1	NA	TGCAGCGTTGGGACCGCCTCGAACACTGAAGCTTTCTTT	CSVGTASNTEAFF
NA	TRBJ2-7	TRBV28	NA	TGTGCCAGCACTACGTGGGGGTCTTACGAGCAGTACTTC	CASTTWGSYEQYF
TRBD2	TRBJ2-2	TRBV5-4	once	TGTGCCAGCAGCCCGGGACTAGCGGGAGGGCCGGACACCGGGGAGCTGTTTTTT	CASSPGLAGGPDTGELFF
NA	TRBJ2-7	TRBV6-5	NA	TGTGCCAGCAGTTACGCGCCTAGCGCTACCTACGAGCAGTACTTC	CASSYAPSATYEQYF